Reported below is one TCR beta chain. This sample is drawn from a study of blood T cell repertoires in COVID-19. Study-wide context: T cells, B-cell-depleted T cells, or PBMCs supplied cDNA or gDNA.

This CDR3 is 14 amino acids long. After removal of 8 bases from V and 2 bases from J, the junction contained 8 bases not matched to a gene. Germline lookup yields CDR1 SQVTM and CDR2 ANQGSEA. Assay: immunoSEQ multiplex PCR; the TCRdb copy retains only in-frame clones and omits some. Of roughly 330,000 clones listed, 85% to 90% were seen once; the top ten hold about 10%. Participants had their cohort set by participant-reported clinical history. All recovered Cohort 3 donors got two negative PCRs, got clearance, or saw symptom resolution. This TCR was recovered from a woman aged 18-30 years who had recovered from COVID-19. The sample taken for sequencing was PBMCs or T cells enriched from blood (not recorded which). The chain links TRBV29-1 to TRBJ1-4; 7 positions match TRBD1. CDR3 loop: CSIRTGGTNEKLFF. As DNA, the CDR3 is TGCAGCATAAGGACAGGCGGCACTAATGAAAAACTGTTTTTT. The variable domain in full, with the rest retrieved from reference TRBV29-1 and TRBJ1-4, is SAVISQKPSRDICQRGTSLTIQCQVDSQVTMMFWYRQQPGQSLTLIATANQGSEATYESGFVIDKFPISRPNLTFSTLTVSNMSPEDSSIYLCSIRTGGTNEKLFFGSGTQLSVL.